This T cell receptor (beta chain) emerged from a study of regulatory T cells in long-lasting Graves disease. Noted time point: newly diagnosed GD, antithyroid drugs for less than 3 months. The TCR library was prepared using RNA isolated from PBMCs. Arm-PCR of CDR3 regions and iRepertoire HTBI primers were used to build TCR beta libraries. Via MiXCR, TCRdb re-called the multiplex PCR reads, giving one row per CDR3 protein. The data hold about 560,000 distinct CDR3 sequences, with about 16% observed a single time. A remark on this clonotype: Its antigen is undetermined.

V lost 0 bases and J 4 bases, leaving 11 bases between the germline ends. This CDR3 comprises 15 residues. The germline gives CDR1 SGHRS, CDR2 YFSETQ. Study-level points and caveats: Samples came from peripheral blood alone, without thyroid tissue.

This sample also appeared in a second study, on T cells in Graves' hyperthyroidism and ophthalmopathy. From that report: Newly diagnosed patients aged 18 to 65 had hyperthyroidism of under 2 months' duration. A first-round RT-PCR of the TCR CDR3 used the HTBI primer set. Among thyroid clonotypes expanded above 0.001, most also appeared in blood.

The receptor was isolated from a man aged 18 to 30 with Graves disease. This material consisted of peripheral blood mononuclear cells (PBMCs), taken at new diagnosis, from a patient treated with antithyroid drugs. The chain links TRBV5-1 to TRBJ2-1; D tentatively reads TRBD1 or TRBD2 (5 bases each). CDR3 in amino acids: CASSLDPGAYNEQFF. CDR3 sequence (DNA): TGCGCCAGCAGCTTGGACCCCGGGGCGTACAATGAGCAGTTCTTC. Full variable domain (remainder filled in from reference TRBV5-1 and TRBJ2-1): KAGVTQTPRYLIKTRGQQVTLSCSPISGHRSVSWYQQTPGQGLQFLFEYFSETQRNKGNFPGRFSGRQFSNSRSEMNVSTLELGDSALYLCASSLDPGAYNEQFFGPGTRLTVL.